These T cell receptor beta chains were read from a single sample in a study of blood T cells in healthy people across ages. TCRdb re-derived calls from the 5' RACE reads in MiXCR, one entry per CDR3 protein. The repertoire includes about a million distinct CDR3 sequences, roughly 51% of them detected once, and around a fifth sits in the top ten. The sequenced material came from blood. The receptors originated from a woman aged 60-70 years in good health. Each CDR3 is given with its conserved first and last residue. D genes are given only for firm matches. Only some rows state a clone size, as once, few, many or a class for expanded clones.

TRBJ2-7 | few | TRBV6-2/TRBV6-3 | TRBD2 | TGTGCCAGCACCTCATTGGGGACTAGCAGAAGCCTCGAGCAGTACTTC | CASTSLGTSRSLEQYF
TRBJ1-4 | - | TRBV6-5 | TRBD1 | TGTGCCAGCCGTCCGACAGGGACTGAAAAACTGTTTTTT | CASRPTGTEKLFF
TRBJ2-3 | - | TRBV11-3 | TRBD2 | TGTGCCAGCAGCTTAGGGCTAGCGGACTCTAGCACAGATACGCAGTATTTT | CASSLGLADSSTDTQYF
TRBJ2-1 | - | TRBV3-1 | TRBD2 | TGTGCCAGCAGAGACCAAACTAGCGGGAGGTACAATGAGCAGTTCTTC | CASRDQTSGRYNEQFF
TRBJ2-1 | - | TRBV7-6 | TRBD2 | TGTGCCAGCAGCTGGGATTTGGGAGGGAACAATGAGCAGTTCTTC | CASSWDLGGNNEQFF
TRBJ2-4 | - | TRBV20-1 | - | TGCAGTGCTAGAGCCTTACACACGGACATTCAGTACTTC | CSARALHTDIQYF
TRBJ2-1 | few | TRBV5-6 | TRBD1 | TGTGCCAGCAGCCGTGACAGGGTATATGAGCAGTTCTTC | CASSRDRVYEQFF
TRBJ2-1 | many | TRBV5-1 | TRBD2 | TGCGCCAGCAGCTTGGGCCAACTAGCGGGGGAGCAGTTCTTC | CASSLGQLAGEQFF
TRBJ2-5 | - | TRBV21-1 | - | TGTGCCAGCAGCACCCACCAGACAGGGGTAAAGGGAGAGACCCAGTACTTC | CASSTHQTGVKGETQYF
TRBJ2-3 | few | TRBV29-1 | TRBD2 | TGCAGCGTTGCCCTCAGCGGGAGTCCCGGGACGCAGTATTTT | CSVALSGSPGTQYF
TRBJ2-2 | - | TRBV5-1 | - | TGCGCCAGCAGCTTCTGGCTCACCGGGGAGCTGTTTTTT | CASSFWLTGELFF
TRBJ2-7 | few | TRBV28 | - | TGTGCCAGCAGTCCTCTCAGGCCCTACGAGCAGTACTTC | CASSPLRPYEQYF
TRBJ2-7 | once | TRBV5-1 | - | TGCGCCAGCAGCTTGGGTTCCCCTCACGAGCAGTACTTC | CASSLGSPHEQYF
TRBJ2-5 | few | TRBV12-3/TRBV12-4 | - | TGTGCCAGCAAACCGGGGGCGGACAGTGCGGAAGAGACCCAGTACTTC | CASKPGADSAEETQYF
TRBJ2-5 | - | TRBV7-9 | TRBD1 | TGTGCCAGCAGCTTTCGACAGGGAAAACAAGAGACCCAGTACTTC | CASSFRQGKQETQYF
TRBJ1-6 | few | TRBV25-1 | - | TGTGCCAGCAGTGATGGTGGGGGGAGGCCCCTCCACTTT | CASSDGGGRPLHF
TRBJ2-5 | - | TRBV29-1 | - | TGCAGCGTTGAAGCCGGACAGAACCAGCTGGAGCAGTACTTC | CSVEAGQNQLEQYF
TRBJ1-2 | - | TRBV20-1 | - | TGCAGTTCGACAGTTCTCTTCTATGGCTACACCTTC | CSSTVLFYGYTF
TRBJ1-5 | - | TRBV7-9 | TRBD1 | TGTGCCAGCAGCTTAGGCGTGGGACAGGGGGCCGGGGGCAATCAGCCCCAGCATTTT | CASSLGVGQGAGGNQPQHF
TRBJ2-1 | - | TRBV7-8 | TRBD2 | TGTGCCAGCAGCCCCCGGACTAGCGGGAGAAGTAATGAGCAGTTCTTC | CASSPRTSGRSNEQFF
TRBJ2-7 | - | TRBV5-1 | TRBD2 | TGCGCCAGCAGCTTGGTAGCGGGAGGGAACTACGAGCAGTACTTC | CASSLVAGGNYEQYF
TRBJ2-7 | few | TRBV20-1 | TRBD1 | TGCAGTGCTGCTCCGGGACAGGGTACCTACGAGCAGTACTTC | CSAAPGQGTYEQYF
TRBJ2-5 | - | TRBV10-3 | TRBD2 | TGTGCCATCAGTGACTCAGCGGGAGGGCCTGAAGAGACCCAGTACTTC | CAISDSAGGPEETQYF
TRBJ2-1 | few | TRBV4-1 | TRBD2 | TGCGCCAGCAGCCGAGGGACTAGCGGGAATGAGCAGTTCTTC | CASSRGTSGNEQFF
TRBJ2-5 | - | TRBV2 | TRBD1 | TGTGCCAGCAGAAAGGGGGCTCTCTATCAAGAGACCCAGTACTTC | CASRKGALYQETQYF
TRBJ2-7 | few | TRBV12-3/TRBV12-4 | - | TGTGCCAGCAGCGTCAGGGGTTGGGCCTACGAGCAGTACTTC | CASSVRGWAYEQYF
TRBJ2-5 | - | TRBV14 | TRBD2 | TGTGCCAGCAGCCAAGGACTAGCGGGAGGGCTTGAGACCCAGTACTTC | CASSQGLAGGLETQYF
TRBJ2-5 | few | TRBV24-1 | - | TGTGCCACCAGTGACCCTAGGGGGGGCTTAGGGGAGACCCAGTACTTC | CATSDPRGGLGETQYF
TRBJ1-6 | - | TRBV6-5 | - | TGTGCCAGCAGATCAGACCTCTCAGGTTCACCCCCCCACTTT | CASRSDLSGSPPHF
TRBJ2-5 | - | TRBV5-1 | TRBD2 | TGCGCCAGCAGCGTGGGACTAGCGGGACCTCCACAAGAGACCCAGTACTTC | CASSVGLAGPPQETQYF
TRBJ1-6 | - | TRBV7-3 | - | TGTGCCTGCAGTTCCGGGGGGAATTCACCCCTCCACTTT | CACSSGGNSPLHF
TRBJ1-2 | few | TRBV6-1 | TRBD1 | TGTGCCAGCAACCCGGGACAGGGCTCACAGGGTGGCTACACCTTC | CASNPGQGSQGGYTF
TRBJ2-5 | - | TRBV29-1 | - | TGCAGCGGGGAAGACAAGGAGACCCAGTACTTC | CSGEDKETQYF
TRBJ2-7 | - | TRBV6-5 | TRBD2 | TGTGCCAGCAGTTACTCTTCCAGCGGGGGCCTCGAGCAGTACTTC | CASSYSSSGGLEQYF
TRBJ2-5 | - | TRBV28 | - | TGTGCCAGCAGTTCGCTTCTTGGCGAAGAGACCCAGTACTTC | CASSSLLGEETQYF
TRBJ2-5 | - | TRBV28 | - | TGTGCCAGCAGTTTAGGGGGGGCCCTATTGAAGACCCAGTACTTC | CASSLGGALLKTQYF
TRBJ1-2 | - | TRBV29-1 | TRBD1 | TGCAGCGTTGAGGGACAGACGATCGGGGGCTACACCTTC | CSVEGQTIGGYTF
TRBJ2-7 | few | TRBV3-1 | TRBD1 | TGTGCCAGCAGCCCGAGACTTCCGGGGACAGAAACGTACGAGCAGTACTTC | CASSPRLPGTETYEQYF
TRBJ2-5 | - | TRBV20-1 | - | TGCAGTGCAAGACAAGGGGCCCAAGAGACCCAGTACTTC | CSARQGAQETQYF
TRBJ1-5 | - | TRBV12-3/TRBV12-4 | TRBD1 | TGTGCCAGCAGTTTTTCAGGGGGCAACCAGCCCCAGCATTTT | CASSFSGGNQPQHF
TRBJ2-1 | few | TRBV2 | TRBD2 | TGTGCCAGCAGTGAGGGGCTAGCGGGACCCAATGAGCAGTTCTTC | CASSEGLAGPNEQFF
TRBJ2-3 | few | TRBV15 | TRBD2 | TGTGCCACCAGCAGAACGGGACTAGCCACAGATACGCAGTATTTT | CATSRTGLATDTQYF
TRBJ1-2 | - | TRBV10-3 | - | TGTGCCATCAGTGCGGGGGACATCAACTATGGCTACACCTTC | CAISAGDINYGYTF
TRBJ2-5 | - | TRBV20-1 | TRBD2 | TGCAGTGCGTCCGGGGGGGGACCCGAGACCCAGTACTTC | CSASGGGPETQYF
TRBJ2-7 | - | TRBV10-1 | - | TGCGCCAGCAGCGAGGGACTAAAGATTGGGACAAACTACGAGCAGTACTTC | CASSEGLKIGTNYEQYF
TRBJ2-2 | - | TRBV6-5 | TRBD2 | TGTGCCAGCAGTTACCCCTCGACTAGCGGGAGGTCGAACACCGGGGAGCTGTTTTTT | CASSYPSTSGRSNTGELFF
TRBJ1-2 | - | TRBV28 | TRBD1 | TGTGCCAGCAGTTTAAGTTTGGGACAGGCTGGCTACACCTTC | CASSLSLGQAGYTF
TRBJ2-3 | - | TRBV4-1 | - | TGCGCCAGCAGCCCCCTGTGGGGGAGCGGTGGCACAGATACGCAGTATTTT | CASSPLWGSGGTDTQYF
TRBJ2-7 | - | TRBV2 | - | TGTGCCAGCAGTGGAGGGCGTCAAACCTCGGGGTACTTC | CASSGGRQTSGYF
TRBJ2-3 | many | TRBV6-2/TRBV6-3 | TRBD1 | TGTGCCAGCAGTTGGATCCTGGCGGGACAGGGCACAGATACGCAGTATTTT | CASSWILAGQGTDTQYF
TRBJ2-1 | - | TRBV7-2 | TRBD2 | TGTGCCAGCAGGGTGGTCCTGGCGGGAGGCTTCAATGAGCAGTTCTTC | CASRVVLAGGFNEQFF
TRBJ1-5 | - | TRBV7-9 | - | TGTGCCAGCAGCCCCCGGTTTGCTCAGCCCCAGCATTTT | CASSPRFAQPQHF
TRBJ2-3 | - | TRBV9 | TRBD2 | TGTGCCAGCAGCGTAGCCACTAGCGGAAGAAGCACAGATACGCAGTATTTT | CASSVATSGRSTDTQYF
TRBJ2-5 | - | TRBV2 | - | TGTGCCAGCATCCCCGGGGCGCGAGAGACCCAGTACTTC | CASIPGARETQYF
TRBJ1-4 | - | TRBV11-2 | - | TGTGCCAGCAGCTTAGGTCAGGTCGAAAAACTGTTTTTT | CASSLGQVEKLFF